This T cell receptor beta chain was retrieved from a study of graft-versus-host responses after intestinal transplantation. Remarks on this clone: What it binds is not known.

Germline lookup yields CDR1 LGHNT and CDR2 FRNRAP. Trimming cost V 0 bases and J 2 bases; bases outside gene matches: 3. The CDR3 covers 16 residues. The assay was immunoSEQ multiplex PCR, and TCRdb's table has in-frame clones only and misses some. The table lists roughly 90,000 clones, 88% of them singletons. This specimen was unstimulated CD4+ T cells sorted from spleen or lymph node cells, taken before transplant. The TCR comes from a human donor who was the organ donor for an intestinal transplant. The chain is built from TRBV12-5 and TRBJ2-7; TRBD1 matches at 11 bases. This CDR3 reads CASGLVMDRGPYEQYF. The CDR3 DNA sequence: TGTGCTAGTGGTTTGGTAATGGACAGGGGGCCCTACGAGCAGTACTTC.